This passage covers 32 T cell receptor beta chains from one sample sequenced in a study of shared clonotypes between healthy human individuals (TCRdb year 2020). The method was the immunoSEQ multiplex PCR assay. Imported from immuneACCESS, the table was reduced by TCRdb to in-frame sequences with V and J called. These copies leave out some clones; in studies compared against another copy, an unresolved V gene accounts for under half, and the cause of the remainder is not known. This sample has more than 1.2 million clones in its table, and 98% of those were observed once. 0.36% of the sample goes to the ten largest clones. The sample consisted of naive CD4+ T cells sorted from blood. This specimen's cell subset or site label, per the study, means: CD45RA+ positively selected. Receptor source: a man between 25 and 39 years old in good health.

A word on this clone: This same CDR3 is encoded by further DNA sequences in the sample. This chain connects TRBV20-1 to TRBJ2-5; D is unresolved. V was clipped by 3 bases and J by 3 bases, with 2 bases between them. The CDR3 runs 10 residues. Germline V CDR1 and CDR2: DFQATT, SNEGSKA (reference sequence). The CDR3 region has the DNA TGCAGTGCTAGCGAAGAGACCCAGTACTTC. Encoded protein: CSASEETQYF.

The chain employs TRBV25-1 and TRBJ2-5, with TRBD2 identical over 8 bases. The V and J ends lost 8 bases and 6 bases, in that order; junction bases with no gene match: 8. The CDR3 runs 13 residues. The germline gives CDR1 MGHDK, CDR2 SYGVNS. The CDR3 protein is CASGLREVQTQYF. The CDR3 coding sequence is TGTGCCAGCGGTTTGCGGGAGGTACAGACCCAGTACTTC. Combining the CDR3 with reference TRBV25-1 and TRBJ2-5 gives the whole variable domain EADIYQTPRYLVIGTGKKITLECSQTMGHDKMYWYQQDPGMELHLIHYSYGVNSTEKGDLSSESTVSRIRTEHFPLTLESARPSHTSQYLCASGLREVQTQYFGPGTRLLVL.

The chain is built from TRBV27 and TRBJ2-3; TRBD2 matches 9 bases. Germline CDR1 is MNHEY and CDR2 is SMNVEV (reference sequence). The CDR3 extends over 15 amino acids. J gave up 2 bases and V 6 bases, and 6 bases lay outside the gene matches. In DNA, the CDR3 is TGTGCCAGCAGCCTGAGCGGGAGGTTCACAGATACGCAGTATTTT. As protein: CASSLSGRFTDTQYF.

This chain connects TRBV5-1 to TRBJ2-3; D gene ambiguous. The CDR3 has 15 amino acids. V gave up 0 bases and J gave up 2 bases, with 10 bases separating them. Germline CDR1 and CDR2: SGHRS and YFSETQ. The CDR3 DNA follows: TGCGCCAGCAGCTTGGTTGAAGAGTACACAGATACGCAGTATTTT. It encodes CASSLVEEYTDTQYF. Looking up the rest from reference TRBV5-1 and TRBJ2-3 gives the full variable domain: KAGVTQTPRYLIKTRGQQVTLSCSPISGHRSVSWYQQTPGQGLQFLFEYFSETQRNKGNFPGRFSGRQFSNSRSEMNVSTLELGDSALYLCASSLVEEYTDTQYFGPGTRLTVL.

Turning to this clone: At the DNA level, this CDR3 is encoded by other sequences in the same sample as well. The chain carries TRBV18 and TRBJ2-7; weak D call: TRBD1 (5 bases). V was pared by 0 bases and J by 3 bases, with 9 bases between. CDR3 length: 14 residues. Germline V lookup: CDR1 KGHSH, CDR2 LQKENI. CDR3 bases: TGTGCCAGCTCACCACCGTCCAGGGTCTACGAGCAGTACTTC. It codes for CASSPPSRVYEQYF.

This chain links TRBV28 with TRBJ1-2; D unresolved. This CDR3 spans 11 amino acids. Per germline, CDR1 MDHEN and CDR2 SYDVKM. Trimming cost V 3 bases and J 5 bases, with 4 bases left between them. CDR3 DNA: TGTGCCAGCAGTTTTGAGTATGGCTACACCTTC. Translating gives CASSFEYGYTF.

The chain links TRBV5-6 to TRBJ1-2, with D perhaps TRBD1 (6 bases). V was cut by 3 bases and J by 2 bases, with 17 bases left in between. From germline, CDR1 is SGHDT and CDR2 YYEEEE. This CDR3 has 16 residues. The CDR3 bases are TGTGCCAGCAGCTCCAGGGTCCAGGGGCGCAACTATGGCTACACCTTC. Protein: CASSSRVQGRNYGYTF.

The rearrangement links TRBV7-6 to TRBJ2-5; possibly TRBD2 for D (6 bases). Germline V gives CDR1 SGHVS, CDR2 FNYEAQ. V shed 4 bases and J shed 1 base, with 16 bases lying between them. The CDR3 is 16 residues long. As DNA, the CDR3 is TGTGCCAGCAGCTGGCGCCGGCGGGAAGCCCAAGAGACCCAGTACTTC. Amino acids: CASSWRRREAQETQYF.

The CDR3 reads CASSYSGDSVYEQYF. CDR3 sequence (DNA): TGTGCCAGCAGTTACTCGGGGGACTCCGTCTACGAGCAGTACTTC. The chain has TRBV6-5 and TRBJ2-7, with D perhaps TRBD2 (6 bases). Trimming removed 0 bases at V and 3 bases at J, with 12 bases between. The CDR3 contains 15 residues. CDR1 and CDR2 from the germline V gene are MNHEY and SVGAGI.

This chain links TRBV6-6 with TRBJ2-7, with TRBD2 identical over 9 bases. Germline V CDR1 and CDR2: MNHNY, SVGAGI (reference sequence). With 6 bases clipped from V and 2 bases from J, the junction kept 11 bases outside the gene matches. The CDR3 is made up of 16 amino acids. DNA for the CDR3: TGTGCCAGCAGACAGGGACTAGCCCAACACCCCTACGAGCAGTACTTC. Translated: CASRQGLAQHPYEQYF.

The chain links TRBV5-6 to TRBJ2-7; D is unclear. CDR3 length: 15 amino acids. Looked up from germline, CDR1 is SGHDT and CDR2 is YYEEEE. V dropped 2 bases and J dropped 1 base, with 13 bases sitting between them. The CDR3 coding sequence is TGTGCCAGCAGCTTAGGGTCCCGACTTTCCTACGAGCAGTACTTC. This encodes CASSLGSRLSYEQYF. The whole variable domain, remainder taken from reference TRBV5-6 and TRBJ2-7, is DAGVTQSPTHLIKTRGQQVTLRCSPKSGHDTVSWYQQALGQGPQFIFQYYEEEERQRGNFPDRFSGHQFPNYSSELNVNALLLGDSALYLCASSLGSRLSYEQYFGPGTRLTVT.

The chain combines TRBV2 with TRBJ2-6, with D perhaps matching TRBD1 or TRBD2 (6 bases each). The CDR3 is 17 amino acids. The V and J ends lost 2 bases and 3 bases respectively, with 14 bases between them. Germline-derived CDR1 and CDR2 are SNHLY and FYNNEI. The CDR3 DNA reads TGTGCCAGCAGTGAATCCCGGGGGCGGTTTGGGGCCAACGTCCTGACTTTC. The encoded protein is CASSESRGRFGANVLTF.

This chain connects TRBV4-2 to TRBJ2-1; 10 bases agree with TRBD1. Germline values: CDR1 LGHNA, CDR2 YNFKEQ. V shed 4 bases, J shed 7 bases, and the junction held 7 bases outside the gene matches. The CDR3 is 15 residues long. DNA for the CDR3: TGTGCCAGCAGCCGGGACAGGGGTGAAAATAATGAGCAGTTCTTC. Protein: CASSRDRGENNEQFF.

The chain recombines TRBV11-2 with TRBJ2-7; the D is unclear. The length of the CDR3 is 15 residues. V shed 2 bases and J shed 0 bases, with 11 bases lying between them. The germline V gene encodes CDR1 SGHAT and CDR2 FQNNGV. The CDR3 spells CASSLRSFSSYEQYF. CDR3 DNA: TGTGCCAGCAGCTTAAGGTCTTTCTCCTCCTACGAGCAGTACTTC.

This chain links TRBV30 with TRBJ2-7; D possibly corresponds to TRBD1 (5 bases). The V end was cut by 5 bases, the J end by 4 bases, with 9 bases between. This CDR3 is built from 11 residues. Germline CDR1 and CDR2: GTSNPN and SVGIG (reference sequence). CDR3 residues: CAWGHKYEQYF. The CDR3 DNA is TGTGCCTGGGGACACAAGTACGAGCAGTACTTC.

This sequence joins TRBV6-1 and TRBJ2-7, with 11 bases that match TRBD1. Germline V lookup: CDR1 MNHNS, CDR2 SASEGT. The CDR3 length is 17 residues. The ends lost 4 bases at V and 2 bases at J; junction bases unmatched: 10. The CDR3 is CASSGWSRDRGAYEQYF. CDR3 nucleotide sequence: TGTGCCAGCAGTGGCTGGAGCCGGGACAGGGGGGCCTACGAGCAGTACTTC.

This chain joins TRBV5-4 and TRBJ1-4; tentative D call: TRBD1 (6 bases). The CDR3 contains 13 residues. V dropped 6 bases and J dropped 5 bases, with 11 bases sitting between them. Germline CDR1 SGHNT, CDR2 YYREEE (reference sequence). The CDR3 is CASNNQGNEKLFF. In nucleotides, the CDR3 is TGTGCCAGCAACAATCAGGGGAATGAAAAACTGTTTTTT.

V gene TRBV19 combines with J gene TRBJ1-2, with 7 bases identical to TRBD1. Germline V CDR1 and CDR2: LNHDA, SQIVND (reference sequence). The CDR3 is 12 residues long. J gave up 8 bases and V 7 bases, and 7 bases lay outside the gene matches. DNA for the CDR3: TGTGCCAGTATCACAGGGGCAGGAGGCTACACCTTC. It encodes CASITGAGGYTF.

V is TRBV20-1 and J is TRBJ2-1; unclear D gene. Germline assignment: CDR1 DFQATT and CDR2 SNEGSKA (reference sequence). CDR3 size: 11 residues. V was pared by 7 bases and J by 6 bases, with 10 bases between. In DNA form, the CDR3 reads TGCAGTGTTGTTATGGTCAATGAGCAGTTCTTC. As protein: CSVVMVNEQFF.

V and J are TRBV27 and TRBJ2-2, with D perhaps matching TRBD2 (5 bases). This CDR3 comprises 17 residues. V was trimmed by 5 bases and J by 8 bases, leaving 24 bases between them. CDR1 and CDR2 (germline): MNHEY, SMNVEV (reference sequence). CDR3 sequence: CASSSRASRSVRGELFF. The DNA for the CDR3 is TGTGCCAGCAGTAGCCGGGCTAGCCGTAGCGTTAGAGGGGAGCTGTTTTTT.

The rearrangement links TRBV11-2 to TRBJ2-7, with D hard to call. Trimming took off 6 bases at V and 6 bases at J, with 12 bases between the two ends. The CDR3 covers 12 residues. Germline lookup yields CDR1 SGHAT and CDR2 FQNNGV. The CDR3 DNA reads TGTGCCAGCAGGGATAGGGATTTCGAGCAGTACTTC. This sequence encodes CASRDRDFEQYF.

Concerning this clone itself: This sample also contains other DNA sequences that code for the same CDR3. This chain uses TRBV11-2 with TRBJ1-1; D unclear. CDR3 size: 13 residues. The V end lost 0 bases, the J end lost 1 base, and 3 bases lay between the germline ends. Germline lookup yields CDR1 SGHAT and CDR2 FQNNGV. Written as DNA, the CDR3 is TGTGCCAGCAGCTTAGAATGGAACACTGAAGCTTTCTTT. Translation: CASSLEWNTEAFF.

J is TRBJ2-1 and V is TRBV19; maybe TRBD1 (6 bases). Germline V gene sequence: CDR1 LNHDA, CDR2 SQIVND (reference sequence). V lost 4 bases, J lost 0 bases, and 13 bases lay in between. CDR3 length equals 16 residues. The CDR3 spells CASSRDTISSYNEQFF. Here the CDR3 DNA reads TGTGCCAGTAGTAGGGACACCATAAGCTCCTACAATGAGCAGTTCTTC.

J is TRBJ2-7 and V is TRBV12-2; the D call of TRBD2 is as the table states it, not checked on the DNA. TRBV12-2 is a pseudogene segment. The CDR3 totals 16 residues. DNA of the CDR3: TGTGCAAGTCGCTTCGGGTCGAGCGGGAGCTCCTACGAGCAGTACTTC. This gives the protein CASRFGSSGSSYEQYF.

The rearrangement uses TRBV14 and TRBJ2-3; no clear D. This CDR3 spans 16 amino acids. Trimming removed 0 bases at V and 2 bases at J, with 12 bases between. Per germline, CDR1 SGHDN and CDR2 FVKESK. The CDR3 here is CASSQEALTVTDTQYF. The CDR3 coding sequence is TGTGCCAGCAGCCAAGAAGCCTTGACTGTCACAGATACGCAGTATTTT.

V and J are TRBV28 and TRBJ2-3; no reliable D call. This CDR3 spans 15 amino acids. The V gene lost 4 bases and the J gene lost 4 bases, with 15 bases spanning the gap. Per the germline V gene, CDR1 is MDHEN and CDR2 is SYDVKM. CDR3 protein: CASSSRLSYADTQYF. CDR3 DNA: TGTGCCAGCAGTTCTAGACTCTCTTATGCAGATACGCAGTATTTT.

The rearrangement uses TRBV5-1 and TRBJ2-3; 12 bases line up with TRBD2. The V segment lost 0 bases and the J segment 4 bases; nucleotides outside the gene matches: 6. The CDR3 spans 17 residues. The germline V gene encodes CDR1 SGHRS and CDR2 YFSETQ. CDR3 coding DNA: TGCGCCAGCAGCTTGGCTCGACTAGCGGGAGCGTCAGATACGCAGTATTTT. Protein product: CASSLARLAGASDTQYF.

The genes are TRBV5-1 and TRBJ2-2, with 7 bases fitting TRBD1. V was clipped by 7 bases and J by 1 base; unmatched bases: 1. Germline loops: CDR1 SGHRS, CDR2 YFSETQ. This CDR3 is built from 13 residues. CDR3 residues: CASGQVNTGELFF. The CDR3 DNA reads TGCGCCAGCGGACAGGTGAACACCGGGGAGCTGTTTTTT. Combining the CDR3 with reference TRBV5-1 and TRBJ2-2 gives the whole variable domain KAGVTQTPRYLIKTRGQQVTLSCSPISGHRSVSWYQQTPGQGLQFLFEYFSETQRNKGNFPGRFSGRQFSNSRSEMNVSTLELGDSALYLCASGQVNTGELFFGEGSRLTVL.

The chain carries TRBV20-1 and TRBJ1-1, with D unclear. The CDR3 contains 9 residues. The germline V gene encodes CDR1 DFQATT and CDR2 SNEGSKA (reference sequence). In nucleotides, the CDR3 is TGCACCCTGGACACTGAAGCTTTCTTT. Translating gives CTLDTEAFF.

The chain uses TRBV7-8 and TRBJ1-5; TRBD1 aligns across 7 bases. This CDR3 comprises 14 residues. Germline V gene lookup returns CDR1 SGHVS and CDR2 FQNEAQ. V was clipped by 4 bases and J by 6 bases; unmatched bases: 6. In nucleotides, the CDR3 is TGTGCCAGCAGCTCTCGACAGGGCCCTCAGCCCCAGCATTTT. Its protein product is CASSSRQGPQPQHF.

The J gene is TRBJ1-2, the V gene TRBV7-9, with TRBD1 as a possible D gene (5 bases). Deletions cut 5 bases from V and 3 bases from J, with 10 bases between. Germline-derived CDR1 and CDR2 are SEHNR and FQNEAQ (reference sequence). The length of the CDR3 is 13 residues. As DNA, the CDR3 is TGTGCCAGCAGCCGCGGGACTCACTATGGCTACACCTTC. It codes for CASSRGTHYGYTF.

J is TRBJ2-7 and V is TRBV6-6; perhaps D is TRBD1 or TRBD2 (7 bases each). Trimming cost V 6 bases and J 4 bases, with 16 bases left between them. There are 14 residues in the CDR3. CDR1 is MNHNY, CDR2 SVGAGI, per germline (reference sequence). Written as DNA, the CDR3 is TGTGCCAGCAGAGCGGGACAGAAACCTTACGAGCAGTACTTC. Translated, it gives CASRAGQKPYEQYF.